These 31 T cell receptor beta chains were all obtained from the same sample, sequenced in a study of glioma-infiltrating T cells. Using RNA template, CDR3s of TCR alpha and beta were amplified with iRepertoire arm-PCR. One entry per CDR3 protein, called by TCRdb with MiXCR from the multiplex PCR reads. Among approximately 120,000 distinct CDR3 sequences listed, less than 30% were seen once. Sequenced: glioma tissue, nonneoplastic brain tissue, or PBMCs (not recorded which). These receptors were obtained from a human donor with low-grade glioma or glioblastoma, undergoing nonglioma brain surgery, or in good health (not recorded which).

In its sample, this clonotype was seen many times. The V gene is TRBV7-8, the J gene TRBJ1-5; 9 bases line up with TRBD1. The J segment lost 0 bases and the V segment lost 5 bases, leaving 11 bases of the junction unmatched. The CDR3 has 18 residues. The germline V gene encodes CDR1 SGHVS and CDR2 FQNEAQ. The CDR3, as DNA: TGTGCCAGCAGCCCCCTCCTGGGGACAGGGCATAGCAATCAGCCCCAGCATTTT. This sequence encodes CASSPLLGTGHSNQPQHF.

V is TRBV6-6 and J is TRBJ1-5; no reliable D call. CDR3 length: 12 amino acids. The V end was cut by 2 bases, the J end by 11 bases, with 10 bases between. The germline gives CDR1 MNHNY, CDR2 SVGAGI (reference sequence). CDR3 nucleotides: TGTGCCAGCAGTTACCCCCCAGAAACCCAGCATTTT. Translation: CASSYPPETQHF.

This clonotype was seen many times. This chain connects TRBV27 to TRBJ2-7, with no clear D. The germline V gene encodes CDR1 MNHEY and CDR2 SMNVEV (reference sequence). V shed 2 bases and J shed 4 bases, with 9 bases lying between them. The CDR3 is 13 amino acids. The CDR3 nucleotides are TGTGCCAGCAGTTTACCATCCCGGTACGAGCAGTACTTC. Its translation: CASSLPSRYEQYF.

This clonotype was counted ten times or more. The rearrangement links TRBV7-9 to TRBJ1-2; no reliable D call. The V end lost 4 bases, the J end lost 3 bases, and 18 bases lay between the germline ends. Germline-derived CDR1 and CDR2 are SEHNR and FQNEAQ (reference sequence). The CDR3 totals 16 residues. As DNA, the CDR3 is TGTGCCAGCAGCTCATACCCCCCACGTGCGGACTATGGCTACACCTTC. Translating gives CASSSYPPRADYGYTF.

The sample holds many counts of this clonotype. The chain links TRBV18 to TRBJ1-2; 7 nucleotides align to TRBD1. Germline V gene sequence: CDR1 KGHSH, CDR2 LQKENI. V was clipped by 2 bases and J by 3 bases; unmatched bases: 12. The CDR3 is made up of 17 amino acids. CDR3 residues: CASSPEAASGGDYGYTF. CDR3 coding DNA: TGTGCCAGCTCACCAGAGGCAGCCTCAGGGGGGGACTATGGCTACACCTTC.

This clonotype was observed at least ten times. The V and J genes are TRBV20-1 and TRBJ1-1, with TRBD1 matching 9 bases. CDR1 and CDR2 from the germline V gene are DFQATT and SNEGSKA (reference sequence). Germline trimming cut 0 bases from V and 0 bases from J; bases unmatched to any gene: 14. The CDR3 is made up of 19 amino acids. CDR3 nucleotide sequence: TGCAGTGCTAGAGATGGCCCATACCAAGACAGGGGGGTGAACACTGAAGCTTTCTTT. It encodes CSARDGPYQDRGVNTEAFF.

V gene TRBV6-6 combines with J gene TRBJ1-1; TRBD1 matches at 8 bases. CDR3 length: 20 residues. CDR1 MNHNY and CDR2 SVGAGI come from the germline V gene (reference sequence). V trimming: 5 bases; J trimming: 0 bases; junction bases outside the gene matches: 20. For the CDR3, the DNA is TGTGCCAGCAGTAACATTCAGGGGGCAGCCCCTCCTTTGATGAACACTGAAGCTTTCTTT. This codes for CASSNIQGAAPPLMNTEAFF.

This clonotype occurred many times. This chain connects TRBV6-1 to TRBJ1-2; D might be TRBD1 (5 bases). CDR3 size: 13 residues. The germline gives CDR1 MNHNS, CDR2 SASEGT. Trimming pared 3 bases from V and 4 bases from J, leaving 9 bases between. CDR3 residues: CASSERGFYGYTF. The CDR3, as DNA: TGTGCCAGCAGTGAGCGGGGGTTCTATGGCTACACCTTC.

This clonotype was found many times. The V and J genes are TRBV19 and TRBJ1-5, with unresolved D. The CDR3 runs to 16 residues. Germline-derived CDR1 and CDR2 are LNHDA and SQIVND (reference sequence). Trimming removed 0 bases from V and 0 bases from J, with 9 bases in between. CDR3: CASSIDRGHSNQPQHF. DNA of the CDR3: TGTGCCAGTAGTATAGATCGAGGGCATAGCAATCAGCCCCAGCATTTT. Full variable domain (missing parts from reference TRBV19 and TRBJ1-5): DGGITQSPKYLFRKEGQNVTLSCEQNLNHDAMYWYRQDPGQGLRLIYYSQIVNDFQKGDIAEGYSVSREKKESFPLTVTSAQKNPTAFYLCASSIDRGHSNQPQHFGDGTRLSIL.

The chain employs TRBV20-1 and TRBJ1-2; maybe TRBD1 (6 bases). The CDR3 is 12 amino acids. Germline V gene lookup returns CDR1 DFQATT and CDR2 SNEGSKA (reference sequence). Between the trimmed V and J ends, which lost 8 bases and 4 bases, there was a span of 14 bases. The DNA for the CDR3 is TGCAGTAACGTCGGACAGTCCTATGGCTACACCTTC. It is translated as CSNVGQSYGYTF.

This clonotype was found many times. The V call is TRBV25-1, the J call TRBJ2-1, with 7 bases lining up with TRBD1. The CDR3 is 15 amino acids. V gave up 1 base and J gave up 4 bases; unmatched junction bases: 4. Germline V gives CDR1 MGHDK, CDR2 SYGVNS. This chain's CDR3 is CASSEWDSKYNEQFF. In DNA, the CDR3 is TGTGCCAGCAGTGAATGGGACAGTAAGTACAATGAGCAGTTCTTC.

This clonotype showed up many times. The CDR3 nucleotides are TGTGCCAGCAGCCAAGCAGCTGCAGGGGGCACTGAAGCTTTCTTT. Translating it yields CASSQAAAGGTEAFF. The V and J genes are TRBV3-1 and TRBJ1-1; 7 bases align to TRBD1. V gave up 1 base and J gave up 4 bases; unmatched junction bases: 6. Germline assignment: CDR1 LGHDT and CDR2 YNNKEL (reference sequence). CDR3 length: 15 amino acids.

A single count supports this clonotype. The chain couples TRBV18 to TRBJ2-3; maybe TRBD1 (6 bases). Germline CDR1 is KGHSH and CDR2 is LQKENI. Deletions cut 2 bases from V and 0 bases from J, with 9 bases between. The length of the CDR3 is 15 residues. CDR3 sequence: CASSPGGLSTDTQYF. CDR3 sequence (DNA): TGTGCCAGCTCACCAGGGGGCCTCAGCACAGATACGCAGTATTTT.

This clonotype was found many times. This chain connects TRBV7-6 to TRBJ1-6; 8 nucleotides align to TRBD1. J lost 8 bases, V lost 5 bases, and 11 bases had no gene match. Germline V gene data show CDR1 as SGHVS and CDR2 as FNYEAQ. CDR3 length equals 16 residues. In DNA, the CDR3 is TGTGCCAGCAGCCCTGGATCAGGGGGCGTATATTCACCCCTCCACTTT. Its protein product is CASSPGSGGVYSPLHF. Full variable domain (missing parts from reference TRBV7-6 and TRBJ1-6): GAGVSQSPRYKVTKRGQDVALRCDPISGHVSLYWYRQALGQGPEFLTYFNYEAQQDKSGLPNDRFSAERPEGSISTLTIQRTEQRDSAMYRCASSPGSGGVYSPLHFGNGTRLTVT.

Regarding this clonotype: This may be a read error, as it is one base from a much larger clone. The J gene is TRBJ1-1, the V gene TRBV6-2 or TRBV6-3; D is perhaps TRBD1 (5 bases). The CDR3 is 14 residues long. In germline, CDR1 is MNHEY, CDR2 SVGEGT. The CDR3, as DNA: TGTGCCAGCAGTCGTCCGGGGCGGACCACTGAAGCTTCCTTT. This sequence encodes CASSRPGRTTEASF.

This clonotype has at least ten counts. CDR3 protein: CASSLTTGGYTF. The CDR3 DNA reads TGTGCCAGCAGCTTAACGACCGGTGGCTACACCTTC. This chain joins TRBV7-3 and TRBJ1-2; D not certain. Trimming removed 0 bases from V and 7 bases from J, with 6 bases in between. Germline V gives CDR1 SGHTA, CDR2 FQGTGA. The length of the CDR3 is 12 residues. The full variable domain, completed using reference TRBV7-3 and TRBJ1-2, is GAGVSQTPSNKVTEKGKYVELRCDPISGHTALYWYRQSLGQGPEFLIYFQGTGAADDSGLPNDRFFAVRPEGSVSTLKIQRTERGDSAVYLCASSLTTGGYTFGSGTRLTVV.

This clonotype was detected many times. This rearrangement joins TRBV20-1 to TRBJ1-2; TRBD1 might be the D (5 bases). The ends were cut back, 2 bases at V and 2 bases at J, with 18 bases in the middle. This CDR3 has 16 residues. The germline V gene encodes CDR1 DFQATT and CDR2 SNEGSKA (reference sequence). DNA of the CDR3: TGCAGTGCTAGACCAACAGGAGGGGAGGGCAACTATGGCTACACCTTC. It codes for CSARPTGGEGNYGYTF.

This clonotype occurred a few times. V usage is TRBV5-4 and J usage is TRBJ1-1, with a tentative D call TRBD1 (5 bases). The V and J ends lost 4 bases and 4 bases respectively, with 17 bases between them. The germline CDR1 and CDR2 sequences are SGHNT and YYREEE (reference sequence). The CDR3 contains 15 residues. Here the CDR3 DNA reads TGTGCCAGCAGCCGGGACGGCAGGGCGGGCACTGAAGCTTTCTTT. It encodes CASSRDGRAGTEAFF.

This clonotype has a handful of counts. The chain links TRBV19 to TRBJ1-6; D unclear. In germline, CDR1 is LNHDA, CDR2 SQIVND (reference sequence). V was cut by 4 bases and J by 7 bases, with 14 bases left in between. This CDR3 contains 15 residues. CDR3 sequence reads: CASSRDPVSNSPLHF. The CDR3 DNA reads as TGTGCCAGTAGTAGGGATCCTGTGTCAAATTCACCCCTCCACTTT.

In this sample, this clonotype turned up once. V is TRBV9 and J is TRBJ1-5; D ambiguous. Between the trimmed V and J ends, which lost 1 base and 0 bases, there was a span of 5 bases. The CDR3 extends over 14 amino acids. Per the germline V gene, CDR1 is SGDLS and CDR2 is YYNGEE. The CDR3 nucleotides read TGTGCCAGCAGCGTACACATTAGCAATCAGCCCCAGCATTTT. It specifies CASSVHISNQPQHF.

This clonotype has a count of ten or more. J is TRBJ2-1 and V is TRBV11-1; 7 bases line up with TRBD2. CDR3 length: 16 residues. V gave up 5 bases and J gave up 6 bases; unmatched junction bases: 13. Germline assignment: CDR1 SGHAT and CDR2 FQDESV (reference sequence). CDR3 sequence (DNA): TGTGCCAGCAGCCCCGGGCTAGCGGCAATTCGCAATGAGCAGTTCTTC. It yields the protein CASSPGLAAIRNEQFF.

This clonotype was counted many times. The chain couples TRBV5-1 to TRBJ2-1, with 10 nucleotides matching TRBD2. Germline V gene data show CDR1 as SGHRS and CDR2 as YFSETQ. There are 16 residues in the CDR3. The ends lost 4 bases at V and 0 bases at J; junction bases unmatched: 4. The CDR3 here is CASSPLAGSSYNEQFF. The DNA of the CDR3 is TGCGCCAGCAGCCCACTAGCGGGGAGCTCCTACAATGAGCAGTTCTTC.

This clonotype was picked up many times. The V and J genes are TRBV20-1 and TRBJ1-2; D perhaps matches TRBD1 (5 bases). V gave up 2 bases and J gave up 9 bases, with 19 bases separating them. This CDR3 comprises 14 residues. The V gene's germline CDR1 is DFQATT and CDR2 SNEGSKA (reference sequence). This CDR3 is CSARRGTWGSSYTF. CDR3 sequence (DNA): TGCAGTGCTAGACGAGGGACCTGGGGATCTAGCTACACCTTC.

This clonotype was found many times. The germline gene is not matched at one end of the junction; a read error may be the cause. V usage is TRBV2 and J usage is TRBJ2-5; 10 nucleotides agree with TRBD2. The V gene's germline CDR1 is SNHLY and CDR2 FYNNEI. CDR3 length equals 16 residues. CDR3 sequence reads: CASSDLGAGGQESQYF. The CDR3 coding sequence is TGTGCCAGCTCGGACTTGGGAGCGGGAGGGCAAGAGTCCCAGTACTTC.

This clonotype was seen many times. The CDR3 DNA follows: TGCAGTGCTAGGGGGGACAGCATGAACACTGAAGCTTTCTTT. Translation: CSARGDSMNTEAFF. V is TRBV20-1 and J is TRBJ1-1, with 7 bases identical to TRBD1. Trimming removed 3 bases from V and 0 bases from J; junction bases left unmatched: 4. The CDR3 covers 14 residues. Germline V gives CDR1 DFQATT, CDR2 SNEGSKA (reference sequence).

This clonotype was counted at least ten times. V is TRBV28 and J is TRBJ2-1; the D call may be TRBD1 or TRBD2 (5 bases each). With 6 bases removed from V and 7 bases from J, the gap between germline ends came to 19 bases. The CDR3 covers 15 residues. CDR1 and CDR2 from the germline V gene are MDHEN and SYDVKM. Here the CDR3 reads CASSRTGGRANEQFF. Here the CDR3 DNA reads TGTGCCAGCAGCCGAACAGGAGGCAGGGCTAATGAGCAGTTCTTC.

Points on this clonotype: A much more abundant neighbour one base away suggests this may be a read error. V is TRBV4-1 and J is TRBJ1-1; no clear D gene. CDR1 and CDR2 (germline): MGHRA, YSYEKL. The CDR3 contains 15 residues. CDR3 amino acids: CASSYKVKPNTGAFF. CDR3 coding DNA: TGCGCCAGCAGTTATAAGGTAAAGCCCAACACTGGAGCTTTCTTT.

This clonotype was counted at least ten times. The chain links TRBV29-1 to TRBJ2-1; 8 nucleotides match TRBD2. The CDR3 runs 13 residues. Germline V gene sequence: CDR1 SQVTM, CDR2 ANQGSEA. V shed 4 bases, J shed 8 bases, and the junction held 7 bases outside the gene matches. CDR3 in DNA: TGCAGCGTTGCGACTAGCGAGTTCGATGAGCAGTTCTTC. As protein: CSVATSEFDEQFF.

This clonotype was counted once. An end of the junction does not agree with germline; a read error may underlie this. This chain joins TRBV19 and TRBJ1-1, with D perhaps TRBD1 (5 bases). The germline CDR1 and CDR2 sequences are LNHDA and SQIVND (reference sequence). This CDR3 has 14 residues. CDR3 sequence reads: CASRPPGTNTEALF. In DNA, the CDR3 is TGTGCCAGTAGGCCTCCAGGGACGAACACTGAAGCTTTATTT.

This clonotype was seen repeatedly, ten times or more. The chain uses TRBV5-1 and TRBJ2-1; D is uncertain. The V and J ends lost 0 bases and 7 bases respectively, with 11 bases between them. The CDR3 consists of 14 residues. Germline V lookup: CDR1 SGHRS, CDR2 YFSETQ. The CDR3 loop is CASSLGHPTNEQFF. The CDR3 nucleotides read TGCGCCAGCAGCTTGGGACATCCGACAAATGAGCAGTTCTTC.

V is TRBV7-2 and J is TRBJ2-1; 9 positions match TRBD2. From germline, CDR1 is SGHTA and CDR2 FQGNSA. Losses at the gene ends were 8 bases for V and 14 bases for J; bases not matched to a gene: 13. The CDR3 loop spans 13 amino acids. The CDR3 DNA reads TGTGCCAGCGGGACTAGCAGGTACAATGGGGAGTTCTTC. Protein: CASGTSRYNGEFF. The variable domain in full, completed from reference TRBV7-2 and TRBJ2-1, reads GAGVSQSPSNKVTEKGKDVELRCDPISGHTALYWYRQSLGQGLEFLIYFQGNSAPDKSGLPSDRFSAERTGGSVSTLTIQRTQQEDSAVYLCASGTSRYNGEFFGPGTRLTVL.